A selection of T cell receptor beta chains follows, all from one sample in a study of T cell repertoires in cytomegalovirus infection. One entry per CDR3 protein results from TCRdb running MiXCR on the reads. Of some 600,000 distinct CDR3 sequences in the sample, 24% were seen once. Sequencing used CD8+ T cells from PBMCs. Every receptor here comes from a human donor in good health (CMV status not recorded). Some clones in this sample may be carry-over from other donors' samples. The CDR3 runs from the conserved cysteine through the conserved F or W.

CDR3 protein	V gene	J gene
CASQGGYGDTQYF	TRBV19	TRBJ2-3
CASSLFPAGQNSPLHF	TRBV7-6	TRBJ1-6
CASSLVGGLAYEQYF	TRBV7-9	TRBJ2-7
CASTPGRGPSTYNEQFF	TRBV6-2/TRBV6-3	TRBJ2-1
CASSFGIRDTNEKLFF	TRBV5-5	TRBJ1-4
CASSYSGWNQPQHF	TRBV6-5	TRBJ1-5
CASSPGEGKWTDTQYF	TRBV6-1	TRBJ2-3
CASGLPGYVPLYEQYF	TRBV12-5	TRBJ2-7
CASTYRTVPMNTEAFF	TRBV19	TRBJ1-1
CASRIGQANSPLHF	TRBV7-6	TRBJ1-6
CTSSKEQGPSYEQYF	TRBV7-2	TRBJ2-7
CASSLLRGAYGDTQYF	TRBV7-6	TRBJ2-3
CSARGLAGGPILVTGELFF	TRBV20-1	TRBJ2-2
CASLNSGTGRFNYGYTF	TRBV10-3	TRBJ1-2
CASSLWRGEYGYTF	TRBV28	TRBJ1-2
CASSLFSGGSGEQYF	TRBV7-8	TRBJ2-7
CASSPPYRGGTEAFF	TRBV18	TRBJ1-1
CASSFSPLGQGSTDTQYF	TRBV5-5	TRBJ2-3
CASSTRDSDNEQFF	TRBV19	TRBJ2-1
CASSLAADRPFFGQFF	TRBV7-2	TRBJ2-1
CAISESAGGSYNEQFF	TRBV10-3	TRBJ2-1
CASSQDSGLEAFF	TRBV14	TRBJ1-1
CASSMPRKDYNSPLHF	TRBV28	TRBJ1-6
CAPARGKRTDTQYF	TRBV2	TRBJ2-3
CASTRGQMNTEAFF	TRBV19	TRBJ1-1
CANSHVNTEAFF	TRBV7-9	TRBJ1-1
CASSLYTDSYNEQFF	TRBV7-8	TRBJ2-1
CASSPGLAGLLLEETQYF	TRBV7-2	TRBJ2-5
CSVRDSPYEQYF	TRBV29-1	TRBJ2-7
CASSYWEAGGEQYF	TRBV6-5	TRBJ2-7
CASSPFATNEKLFF	TRBV19	TRBJ1-4
CASSQEDARWTEAFF	TRBV3-1	TRBJ1-1
CASTVSFRDSNQPQHF	TRBV28	TRBJ1-5
CASGLLGTGDSNTGELFF	TRBV12-5	TRBJ2-2
CASSLGPRQGRNQPQHF	TRBV7-9	TRBJ1-5
CASSRTGTGGSGELFF	TRBV11-1	TRBJ2-2
CASRAGTGNQPQHF	TRBV6-2/TRBV6-3	TRBJ1-5
CASQWRVTDHTEAFF	TRBV25-1	TRBJ1-1
CASTTGQGPMNTEAFF	TRBV19	TRBJ1-1
CASSNDLREGNTGELFF	TRBV7-6	TRBJ2-2
CATLEPGEETQYF	TRBV10-3	TRBJ2-5
CASSIGESYQPQHF	TRBV5-6	TRBJ1-5
CASSQAWDPGGDNEQFF	TRBV14	TRBJ2-1
CASSQEANGYTF	TRBV3-1	TRBJ1-2
CASSELAGRSSSTDTQYF	TRBV28	TRBJ2-3
CATSSGDSFTGELFF	TRBV15	TRBJ2-2
CASSQEKLGFNSPLHF	TRBV14	TRBJ1-6
CASSQALQETQYF	TRBV7-7	TRBJ2-5
CATSDSQGARQPQHF	TRBV24-1	TRBJ1-5
CASSFRGQFYQPQHF	TRBV19	TRBJ1-5
CASSLGTSVLDEQFF	TRBV7-2	TRBJ2-1
CSAREPSLTGAEQFF	TRBV20-1	TRBJ2-1
CAISSSGDRGIYEQFF	TRBV10-3	TRBJ2-1
CASSPSLSRNTIYF	TRBV6-5	TRBJ1-3